Following are 4 T cell receptor beta chains from one sample sequenced in a study of identical twins. TCRdb recomputed calls from the 5' RACE reads with MiXCR, one row per CDR3 protein. The sample has 150,000 or so distinct CDR3 sequences; roughly 3.5% are singletons. What was sequenced was memory T cells sorted from blood. These receptors originate from a man between 18 and 29 years old in good health.

This clonotype was seen repeatedly, ten times or more. The rearrangement links TRBV19 to TRBJ1-2, with a tentative D call TRBD1 (6 bases). The length of the CDR3 is 15 residues. The germline V gene has CDR1 LNHDA and CDR2 SQIVND (reference sequence). Trimming removed 2 bases at V and 1 base at J, with 11 bases between. CDR3 loop: CASSIQGKFNYGYTF. The CDR3 region has the DNA TGTGCCAGTAGTATACAGGGGAAATTTAACTATGGCTACACCTTC.

This clonotype was counted many times. The chain has TRBV20-1 and TRBJ2-5; 7 bases are shared with TRBD2. Per germline, CDR1 DFQATT and CDR2 SNEGSKA (reference sequence). J lost 5 bases, V lost 3 bases, and 6 bases had no gene match. This CDR3 spans 13 amino acids. The CDR3 reads CSARSGNEETQYF. The DNA of the CDR3 is TGCAGTGCTAGGAGCGGGAACGAGGAGACCCAGTACTTC.

Ten or more counts support this clonotype. The V gene is TRBV20-1, the J gene TRBJ2-5, with 7 bases lining up with TRBD2. The CDR3 totals 15 residues. Germline trimming cut 3 bases from V and 2 bases from J; bases unmatched to any gene: 9. Germline CDR1 reads DFQATT; CDR2 reads SNEGSKA (reference sequence). The CDR3 bases are TGCAGTGCTAGTAGGGAGGGAGGACCTCAAGAGACCCAGTACTTC. It yields the protein CSASREGGPQETQYF.

At least ten counts were recorded for this clonotype. This sequence joins TRBV6-1 and TRBJ1-1; TRBD1 matches 7 bases. The CDR3 loop spans 13 amino acids. J lost 5 bases, V lost 7 bases, and 7 bases had no gene match. Germline assignment: CDR1 MNHNS and CDR2 SASEGT. CDR3 region: CASNPDRRTEAFF. DNA of the CDR3: TGTGCCAGCAATCCGGACAGGCGGACTGAAGCTTTCTTT.